One T cell receptor beta chain is described in this entry. Trimming shortened V by 5 bases and J by 3 bases, and 6 bases separated the two germline ends. The CDR3 extends over 12 amino acids. The germline CDR1 and CDR2 sequences are MNHEY and SVGAGI. Authors' analysis steps: Amplification from reference gene primers served as the basis for estimated nucleated cell counts. Measured with immunoSEQ multiplex PCR; TCRdb has only the in-frame clones, and not every one. V, J and clone size derive from that table, while D and trimming were established from the DNA sequence. The table records roughly 220,000 clones, about 90% of them present only once. Participants had their cohort set by participant-reported clinical history. The sample originates from a study of blood T cell repertoires in COVID-19. About the study: Whether acute or convalescent, the COVID-19 samples came from the United States, Italy and Spain. From T cells, B-cell-depleted T cells, or PBMCs came the material, which was cDNA or gDNA.

Source material: PBMCs or T cells enriched from blood (not recorded which). The chain uses TRBV6-5 and TRBJ2-3; D is uncertain. This receptor was obtained from a woman aged 50 to 60 with acute COVID-19. The CDR3 nucleotides are TGTGCCAGCAGTACTCGGACAGATACGCAGTATTTT. Translation gives CASSTRTDTQYF.